The clone carrying this T cell receptor (beta chain) was detected many times. The CDR3 spans 15 residues. Trimming removed 4 bases at V and 0 bases at J, with 14 bases between. Germline V gene data show CDR1 as SGHDT and CDR2 as YYEEEE. The data belong to a study of early T cells in non-severe SARS-CoV-2 infection. From the 5' RACE reads, TCRdb called clonotypes with MiXCR, one entry per CDR3 protein. There are more than 85,000 distinct CDR3 sequences in the sample; around 13% occur only once, and around 4.1% lies in the top ten. The specimen was whole blood, collected at baseline. The chain couples TRBV5-6 to TRBJ2-7; possible D gene TRBD1, 6 bases. The receptor was isolated from an adult who was a healthcare worker with PCR-confirmed SARS-CoV-2 infection or an uninfected control (not recorded which). CDR3 DNA: TGTGCCAGCAGCGCGGTGGGGGACAACTCCTACGAGCAGTACTTC. The encoded protein is CASSAVGDNSYEQYF.